This T cell receptor (beta chain) is drawn from a study of blood T cell repertoires in COVID-19. Study background: From the United States, Italy and Spain came samples of acute and convalescent COVID-19. In each case, the material was cDNA or gDNA derived from T cells, B-cell-depleted T cells, or PBMCs.

There are 10 residues in the CDR3. Trimming cost V 6 bases and J 7 bases, with 6 bases left between them. Per germline, CDR1 SGHVS and CDR2 FNYEAQ. Authors' analysis steps: Counts of nucleated cells, estimated from reference gene primer amplification, were obtained. TCRdb's copy holds only in-frame clones and misses some; the assay was immunoSEQ multiplex PCR. V, J and clone size are those of that table, while D and trimming were read from the DNA. In the table there are more than 110,000 clones, about 89% of which are singletons. What was sequenced was peripheral blood. V and J are TRBV7-6 and TRBJ1-2; D is ambiguous. This receptor was obtained from a man aged 55 to 70 with active or convalescent COVID-19. The CDR3 sequence is CASSPCGYTF. The DNA of the CDR3 is TGTGCCAGCAGTCCTTGTGGCTACACCTTC. Looking up the rest from reference TRBV7-6 and TRBJ1-2 gives the full variable domain: GAGVSQSPRYKVTKRGQDVALRCDPISGHVSLYWYRQALGQGPEFLTYFNYEAQQDKSGLPNDRFSAERPEGSISTLTIQRTEQRDSAMYRCASSPCGYTFGSGTRLTVV.